This T cell receptor (beta chain) was identified in a study of T cell clonotyping in hematopoietic cell transplantation. Study-level findings and limits: At the given depth, recipient repertoires were over 97% de novo clonotypes. Recipient TCR diversity dropped after transplant; expanded clonotypes rose from day 30 to 180.

As to this clone: Its antigen is still unknown.

Profiled with immunoSEQ multiplex PCR; TCRdb holds only in-frame clones, not every one. The top ten hold 1.5% to 2% of the sample, which has tens of thousands of clones, over 70% seen once. CDR3 length equals 14 residues. The V and J ends lost 6 bases and 2 bases respectively, with 14 bases between them. The V gene's germline CDR1 is MGHRA and CDR2 YSYEKL. Sequenced: peripheral blood mononuclear cells. The rearrangement joins TRBV4-1 to TRBJ2-7; TRBD2 might be the D (6 bases). This TCR was recovered from a woman in her 40s in good health. Some clones in this sample may be carry-over from other donors' samples. The CDR3 bases are TGCGCCAGCAGTGCCCGGACTAAAGCCTACGAGCAGTACTTC. Translated: CASSARTKAYEQYF.